The clone carrying this T cell receptor beta chain was recorded many times. What it binds is not known. The record originates from a study of T cells in Graves' hyperthyroidism and ophthalmopathy. The study, taken as a whole, reports: A model of 13 V-J pairs discriminated ophthalmopathy from stable hyperthyroidism. Most thyroid clonotypes that were expanded above 0.001 also turned up in blood.

Trimming cost V 6 bases and J 3 bases, with 23 bases left between them. Germline lookup yields CDR1 KGHDR and CDR2 SFDVKD. This CDR3 has 17 amino acids. Researchers took RNA transcripts and amplified the TCR beta CDR3 regions from them. The TCR CDR3 first-round RT-PCR relied on the HTBI primer set. TCRdb fed the multiplex PCR reads into MiXCR, producing one record per CDR3 protein. The repertoire holds about 560,000 distinct CDR3 sequences, with over 15% as singletons. This TCR was sampled from a woman aged 18-30 years with Graves' hyperthyroidism. Material: blood. The V gene is TRBV24-1, the J gene TRBJ2-7; D is perhaps TRBD1 or TRBD2 (5 bases each). CDR3 residues: CATSSGSVGPGRYEQYF. For the CDR3, the DNA is TGTGCCACCAGTTCGGGATCGGTGGGGCCAGGGCGCTACGAGCAGTACTTC.